This TCR beta chain was obtained from a study of early stage breast cancer tumors. Study at large: Each sample averaged approximately 9.8-fold read coverage.

This clone was counted a few times. Each sample had two DNA replicates, 0.5 to 0.65 ug blood or approximately 1.5 ug tissue. Assay: immunoSEQ multiplex PCR; the TCRdb copy retains only in-frame clones and omits some. The profile covers about 72,000 clones, with 70% to 85% appearing a single time and around 3.4% taken by the ten largest. V lost 4 bases and J lost 3, with 13 bases in between. Germline lookup yields CDR1 SNHLY and CDR2 FYNNEI. The length of the CDR3 is 14 residues. The rearrangement joins TRBV2 to TRBJ2-7; D is unclear. The sample comprised blood. The source of this sequence is a person aged 55 to 69 with breast cancer. The CDR3 DNA sequence: TGTGCCAGCAGTGCCCCAGCAGGAGACTACGAGCAGTACTTC. This codes for CASSAPAGDYEQYF. Together with reference TRBV2 and TRBJ2-7, the CDR3 gives the full variable domain: EPEVTQTPSHQVTQMGQEVILRCVPISNHLYFYWYRQILGQKVEFLVSFYNNEISEKSEIFDDQFSVERPDGSNFTLKIRSTKLEDSAMYFCASSAPAGDYEQYFGPGTRLTVT.